The clone carrying this T cell receptor beta chain was observed a few times. Its specificity is not known. The CDR3 has 11 residues. Trimming took 10 bases from V and 6 from J, leaving 10 bases between them. From germline, CDR1 is ENHRY and CDR2 SYGVKD. The data belong to a study of glioma-infiltrating T cells. Study-level results: Non-neoplastic patients had below-expected tissue-blood divergence, while all gliomas exceeded expectation.

The iRepertoire nested amplicon-rescue multiplex PCR amplified TCR alpha and beta CDR3s from RNA. Input was roughly 85-450 ng of tissue mRNA or PBMC total RNA. MiXCR, applied by TCRdb to the multiplex PCR reads, yields one record per CDR3 protein. The sample has about 190,000 distinct CDR3 sequences, 30% to 40% seen once; the top ten hold around 21%. The chain is built from TRBV10-3 and TRBJ2-1; a weak D match, TRBD2 (6 bases). This TCR was recovered from a human donor with low-grade glioma or glioblastoma, undergoing nonglioma brain surgery, or in good health (not recorded which). The sample comprised glioma tissue, nonneoplastic brain tissue, or PBMCs (not recorded which). The CDR3 loop is CATGTSNEQFF. In DNA, the CDR3 is TGTGCCACCGGGACTTCCAATGAGCAGTTCTTC.